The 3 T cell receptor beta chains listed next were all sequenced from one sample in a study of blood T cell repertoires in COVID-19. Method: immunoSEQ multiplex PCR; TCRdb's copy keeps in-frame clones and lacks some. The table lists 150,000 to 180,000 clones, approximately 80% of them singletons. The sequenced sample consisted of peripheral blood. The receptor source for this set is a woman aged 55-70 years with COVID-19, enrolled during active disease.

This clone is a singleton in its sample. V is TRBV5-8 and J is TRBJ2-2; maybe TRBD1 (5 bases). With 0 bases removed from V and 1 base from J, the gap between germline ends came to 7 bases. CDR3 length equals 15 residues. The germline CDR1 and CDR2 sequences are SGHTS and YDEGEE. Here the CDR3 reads CASSLGQLNTGELFF. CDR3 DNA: TGTGCCAGCAGCTTGGGACAGCTGAACACCGGGGAGCTGTTTTTT.

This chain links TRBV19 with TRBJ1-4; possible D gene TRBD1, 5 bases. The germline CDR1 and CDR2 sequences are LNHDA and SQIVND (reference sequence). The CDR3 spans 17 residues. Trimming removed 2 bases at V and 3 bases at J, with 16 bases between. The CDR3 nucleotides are TGTGCCAGTAGTATAATCCCTCTGGAGACAGCTAATGAAAAACTGTTTTTT. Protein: CASSIIPLETANEKLFF.

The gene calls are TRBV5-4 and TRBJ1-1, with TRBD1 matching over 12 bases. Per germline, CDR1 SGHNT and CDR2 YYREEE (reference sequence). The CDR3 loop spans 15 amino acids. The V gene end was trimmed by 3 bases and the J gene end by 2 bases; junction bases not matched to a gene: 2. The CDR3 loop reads CASSWGQGANTEAFF. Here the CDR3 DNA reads TGTGCCAGCAGCTGGGGACAGGGGGCCAACACTGAAGCTTTCTTT.